This TCR beta chain was identified during a study of CD8 T cells in ankylosing spondylitis. Study findings and constraints: There were earlier reports of some motif variants in reactive arthritis synovial fluid and blood. As reported, disease-linked clones showed significant enrichment in matched ankylosing spondylitis synovial fluid. A TCR beta motif of fewer than ten highly homologous variants seemed to mark ankylosing spondylitis blood.

To note about this clonotype: Antigen unknown.

It was by quantitative 5'-RACE with molecular barcodes that TCR beta libraries were made. TCRdb recomputed calls from the 5' RACE reads with MiXCR, one row per CDR3 protein. The sample lists roughly 490,000 distinct CDR3 sequences; roughly 5% were seen once. Germline lookup yields CDR1 SGDLS and CDR2 YYNGEE. V was shortened by 0 bases and J by 5 bases, with 11 bases between the two germline ends. The CDR3 covers 14 residues. The clonotype originates from a male donor with ankylosing spondylitis. Source material: blood, either unsorted or a sorted T cell fraction (not recorded which). This sequence joins TRBV9 and TRBJ2-5; tentatively, D is TRBD1 or TRBD2 (6 bases each). For the CDR3, the DNA is TGTGCCAGCAGCGTAGCTGGAGGGGGGGAGACCCAGTACTTC. Translating it yields CASSVAGGGETQYF.